Detailed here is one T cell receptor beta chain. There are 12 residues in the CDR3. With V trimmed by 5 bases and J by 8 bases, 2 bases remained unmatched. The V gene's germline CDR1 is SEHNR and CDR2 FQNEAQ (reference sequence). This record belongs to a study of T cells after yellow fever vaccination. TCRdb recomputed calls from the 5' RACE reads with MiXCR, one row per CDR3 protein. The sample has about 260,000 distinct CDR3 sequences; about an eighth are singletons. This chain joins TRBV7-9 and TRBJ2-1; 8 nucleotides align to TRBD2. The receptor was derived from a young man who received the YFV17D yellow fever vaccine. The sequencing here drew on CD4+ T cells sorted from PBMCs, taken 45 days after the yellow fever booster vaccination. CDR3 nucleotide sequence: TGTGCCAGCAGCCGTAGCGGGGATGAGCAGTTCTTC. Its translation is CASSRSGDEQFF. The entire variable domain, with the rest obtained from reference TRBV7-9 and TRBJ2-1, is as follows: DTGVSQNPRHKITKRGQNVTFRCDPISEHNRLYWYRQTLGQGPEFLTYFQNEAQLEKSRLLSDRFSAERPKGSFSTLEIQRTEQGDSAMYLCASSRSGDEQFFGPGTRLTVL.